This T cell receptor (beta chain) was captured by sequencing in a study of shared clonotypes between healthy human individuals. The naive CD8 fraction comprised CD45RO-negative cells positively selected for CCR7 and excluded terminally differentiated effector memory CD45RA+ cells. There were no recent acute infections or vaccinations among the donors, who were healthy HIV-negative adults. As to this clone: Its antigen remains unknown.

V lost 0 bases to trimming and J lost 5 bases; unmatched junction nucleotides: 18. This CDR3 has 19 amino acids. Germline values: CDR1 SGHTS, CDR2 YDEGEE. The sorted-subset replicate PCRs were given 150 to 200 ng DNA, which is tens of thousands of T cell genomes. TCRdb's table, derived via immunoSEQ multiplex PCR, lists solely in-frame clones and lacks some. The repertoire consists of about 2,100,000 clones, with roughly 91% occurring once and the leading ten covering approximately 1.7%. Study findings and constraints: Naive CD4 clonotypes overlapped across a handful of donors at about 5.2%.

This receptor was taken from a man aged 18 to 30 in good health. Some clones in this sample may be carry-over from other donors' samples. This chain links TRBV5-8 with TRBJ2-5; TRBD2 aligns across 8 bases. Input material: naive CD8+ T cells from PBMCs. CDR3 DNA: TGTGCCAGCAGCTTGGAACCAGCGGGAGCCTTTCACCTCCGGGAGACCCAGTACTTC. It specifies CASSLEPAGAFHLRETQYF.